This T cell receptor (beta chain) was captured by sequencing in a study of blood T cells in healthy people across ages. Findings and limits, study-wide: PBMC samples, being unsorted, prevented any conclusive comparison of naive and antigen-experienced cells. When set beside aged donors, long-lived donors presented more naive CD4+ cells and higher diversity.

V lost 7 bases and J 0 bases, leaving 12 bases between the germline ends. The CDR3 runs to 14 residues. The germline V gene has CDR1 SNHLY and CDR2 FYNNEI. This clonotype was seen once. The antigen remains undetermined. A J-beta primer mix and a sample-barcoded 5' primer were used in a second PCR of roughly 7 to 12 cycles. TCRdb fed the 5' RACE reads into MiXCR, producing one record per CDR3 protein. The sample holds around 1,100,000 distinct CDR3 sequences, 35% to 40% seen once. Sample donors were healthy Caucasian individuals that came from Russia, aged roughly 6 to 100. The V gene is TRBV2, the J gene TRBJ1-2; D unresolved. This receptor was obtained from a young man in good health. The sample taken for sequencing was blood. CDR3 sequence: CASNLGSSNYGYTF. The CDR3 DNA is TGTGCCAGCAACCTGGGGAGCTCTAACTATGGCTACACCTTC.